This T cell receptor (beta chain) was found in a study of B cell selection in AIRE deficiency. Authors' analysis steps: Around 9.9x10^4 patient and 13.4x10^4 healthy donor in-frame TCRbeta sequences came from conventional T cells. Sequencing was performed with immunoSEQ multiplex PCR; in TCRdb, only in-frame clones are kept and a portion is missing. V and J calls plus clone size are reproduced from that table; the DNA served to infer D and trimming. In the table there are about 25,000 clones, 95% to 97% of which are singletons. In regard to this clone: The antigen remains undetermined.

The CDR3 extends over 16 amino acids. Trimming took off 0 bases at V and 4 bases at J, with 14 bases between the two ends. Germline CDR1 SEHNR, CDR2 FQNEAQ (reference sequence). General study points: Patient Tconv cells held roughly 33% of Treg sequences shared by healthy donors. TCRbeta-only data showed about 35% of shared healthy Treg sequences in healthy Tconv. Shorter CDR3s marked shared Treg sequences, biased toward few non-templated insertions.

CD4+CD127+ cells were sorted as the conventional CD4 T cells. The chain uses TRBV7-9 and TRBJ2-3, with D possibly TRBD2 on 6 matching bases. The sequenced material came from CD4+CD127+ conventional T cells sorted from PBMCs. The TCR comes from a human donor in good health. In DNA, the CDR3 is TGTGCCAGCAGCTTAGCGCTCGGAGGCGGGGCAGATACGCAGTATTTT. This translates into CASSLALGGGADTQYF.